These 24 T cell receptor beta chains share one sample of origin, sequenced in a study of cytomegalovirus exposure and HLA in healthy donors. The PCR had 60 Vbeta and 13 Jbeta primers. Sequenced by immunoSEQ multiplex PCR; TCRdb stores in-frame clones only, minus some. The sample yields over 100,000 clones, 65% to 90% seen once. The sample taken for sequencing was PBMCs. These receptor sequences come from a woman aged 25-40 years in good health and CMV-seronegative.

J is TRBJ2-3 and V is TRBV6-5, with 9 bases that match TRBD1. This CDR3 has 15 amino acids. Unmatched junction bases numbered 8, after V lost 10 bases and J lost 0 bases. Germline-derived CDR1 and CDR2 are MNHEY and SVGAGI. CDR3 in amino acids: CATLSGTGSTDTQYF. CDR3 nucleotides: TGTGCCACTCTATCCGGGACAGGGAGCACAGATACGCAGTATTTT.

The V call is TRBV19, the J call TRBJ2-1; TRBD2 agrees at 7 bases. Trimming took 1 base from V and 6 from J; bases not matched to a gene: 6. CDR3 length: 15 amino acids. The germline V gene encodes CDR1 LNHDA and CDR2 SQIVND (reference sequence). CDR3 protein: CASSIGAGAPNEQFF. For the CDR3, the DNA is TGTGCCAGTAGTATAGGGGCGGGAGCCCCCAATGAGCAGTTCTTC.

The J gene is TRBJ1-5, the V gene TRBV2; D gene ambiguous. Germline CDR1 and CDR2: SNHLY and FYNNEI. The CDR3 has 14 residues. V was cut by 8 bases and J by 1 base, with 12 bases left in between. Here the CDR3 reads CASYGKQSNQPQHF. The CDR3 coding sequence is TGTGCCAGCTATGGAAAACAGAGCAATCAGCCCCAGCATTTT.

This chain links TRBV28 with TRBJ2-4; 13 bases match TRBD2. Per the germline V gene, CDR1 is MDHEN and CDR2 is SYDVKM. V shed 10 bases and J 7 bases; nucleotides not matched to a gene: 7. This CDR3 is built from 14 residues. The CDR3 loop is CAISRTSGSNIQYF. In DNA form, the CDR3 reads TGTGCCATCTCGAGGACTAGCGGGAGTAACATTCAGTACTTC.

This clone has only one observation. V and J are TRBV7-9 and TRBJ2-7; 10 nucleotides align to TRBD1. CDR1 and CDR2 from the germline V gene are SEHNR and FQNEAQ (reference sequence). The CDR3 has 15 amino acids. Losses at the gene ends were 7 bases for V and 6 bases for J; bases not matched to a gene: 12. Written as DNA, the CDR3 is TGTGCCAGCACCGTTGCCCCGACAGGGGGCGGCGAGCAGTACTTC. Protein sequence: CASTVAPTGGGEQYF.

The chain carries TRBV28 and TRBJ2-7; tentatively, D is TRBD1 (6 bases). Germline V gene lookup returns CDR1 MDHEN and CDR2 SYDVKM. V dropped 2 bases and J dropped 3 bases, with 8 bases sitting between them. The CDR3 runs to 13 residues. The CDR3 DNA is TGTGCCAGCAGTTTAACACAGGGCTACGAGCAGTACTTC. It codes for CASSLTQGYEQYF. The full variable domain, its missing parts supplied by reference TRBV28 and TRBJ2-7, is DVKVTQSSRYLVKRTGEKVFLECVQDMDHENMFWYRQDPGLGLRLIYFSYDVKMKEKGDIPEGYSVSREKKERFSLILESASTNQTSMYLCASSLTQGYEQYFGPGTRLTVT.

The rearrangement uses TRBV7-2 and TRBJ1-1, with D possibly matching TRBD1 (5 bases). V shed 0 bases and J shed 10 bases, with 15 bases lying between them. Germline assignment: CDR1 SGHTA and CDR2 FQGNSA. The CDR3 extends over 14 amino acids. In nucleotides, the CDR3 is TGTGCCAGCAGCTTAGCCGTGGAGCCTAGGGGAGCTTTCTTT. Translated, it gives CASSLAVEPRGAFF.

The rearrangement joins TRBV7-6 to TRBJ2-3, with 12 bases fitting TRBD2. Germline assignment: CDR1 SGHVS and CDR2 FNYEAQ. The CDR3 has 18 amino acids. V was pared by 2 bases and J by 2 bases, with 8 bases of the junction left unmatched. The CDR3 DNA sequence: TGTGCCAGCAGCTTATTCTCTAGCGGGAGGGCCATCACAGATACGCAGTATTTT. As protein: CASSLFSSGRAITDTQYF.

The chain couples TRBV5-6 to TRBJ1-2; the D gene is possibly TRBD1 (5 bases). This CDR3 contains 16 residues. The germline V and J ends were trimmed by 0 bases and 8 bases, with 20 bases remaining between them. Germline values: CDR1 SGHDT, CDR2 YYEEEE. The CDR3 sequence: CASSLAGGDMYGGYTF. As DNA, the CDR3 is TGTGCCAGCAGCTTGGCCGGGGGGGATATGTATGGCGGCTACACCTTC.

V gene TRBV7-9 combines with J gene TRBJ1-3, with TRBD1 identical over 10 bases. CDR1 and CDR2 from the germline V gene are SEHNR and FQNEAQ (reference sequence). V was clipped by 8 bases and J by 2 bases; unmatched bases: 12. CDR3 size: 17 residues. The CDR3 protein is CASFSPGQGIAGNTIYF. The DNA for the CDR3 is TGTGCCAGCTTCTCCCCGGGACAGGGGATAGCTGGAAACACCATATATTTT.

This clone has a handful of counts. The chain couples TRBV28 to TRBJ2-1; D may be TRBD2 (6 bases). CDR1 is MDHEN, CDR2 SYDVKM, per germline. CDR3 length equals 14 residues. V was cut by 3 bases and J by 3 bases, with 9 bases left in between. The CDR3 region is CASSFREVYNEQFF. The CDR3, as DNA: TGTGCCAGCAGTTTTAGGGAGGTCTACAATGAGCAGTTCTTC. Using reference TRBV28 and TRBJ2-1 for the parts outside the CDR3, the full variable domain is DVKVTQSSRYLVKRTGEKVFLECVQDMDHENMFWYRQDPGLGLRLIYFSYDVKMKEKGDIPEGYSVSREKKERFSLILESASTNQTSMYLCASSFREVYNEQFFGPGTRLTVL.

The chain uses TRBV7-8 and TRBJ2-1, with a possible D match to TRBD2 (6 bases). This CDR3 contains 17 residues. Trimming took off 4 bases at V and 5 bases at J, with 21 bases between the two ends. In germline, CDR1 is SGHVS, CDR2 FQNEAQ. The CDR3 loop reads CASSSMAGLLRDNEQFF. The CDR3 nucleotides read TGTGCCAGCAGCTCCATGGCGGGACTCCTGAGGGACAATGAGCAGTTCTTC.

V is TRBV19 and J is TRBJ2-2, with D possibly matching TRBD2 (6 bases). This CDR3 spans 15 amino acids. The V gene lost 5 bases and the J gene lost 6 bases, with 16 bases spanning the gap. Looked up from germline, CDR1 is LNHDA and CDR2 is SQIVND (reference sequence). CDR3 nucleotide sequence: TGTGCCAGTAGTCCCGCCGGCCGGAGGGCCGGGGAGCTGTTTTTT. It encodes CASSPAGRRAGELFF.

J is TRBJ1-3 and V is TRBV2; D is unclear. Per germline, CDR1 SNHLY and CDR2 FYNNEI. V was shortened by 8 bases and J by 0 bases, with 8 bases between the two germline ends. The CDR3 runs to 13 residues. As DNA, the CDR3 is TGTGCCAGCCTCCGGGGCTCTGGAAACACCATATATTTT. It yields the protein CASLRGSGNTIYF.

The sample holds one count of this clone. V is TRBV25-1 and J is TRBJ1-2; D call uncertain. In germline, CDR1 is MGHDK, CDR2 SYGVNS. Between the trimmed V and J ends, which lost 3 bases and 0 bases, there was a span of 14 bases. The CDR3 contains 16 residues. The CDR3 DNA sequence: TGTGCCAGCAGTGACACCCCCTATGAAGCTAACTATGGCTACACCTTC. This encodes CASSDTPYEANYGYTF.

This clone occurred once. The genes are TRBV5-6 and TRBJ2-7; D is unclear. CDR1 is SGHDT and CDR2 is YYEEEE in the germline V gene. The CDR3 is 13 amino acids. Trimming left V 6 bases short and J 1 base short, with 11 bases between. Written as DNA, the CDR3 is TGTGCCAGCACCCGGCGGCAGTCCTACGAGCAGTACTTC. Translated: CASTRRQSYEQYF. Full variable domain (remainder filled in from reference TRBV5-6 and TRBJ2-7): DAGVTQSPTHLIKTRGQQVTLRCSPKSGHDTVSWYQQALGQGPQFIFQYYEEEERQRGNFPDRFSGHQFPNYSSELNVNALLLGDSALYLCASTRRQSYEQYFGPGTRLTVT.

The chain employs TRBV2 and TRBJ2-3; 15 positions match TRBD2. Germline CDR1 SNHLY, CDR2 FYNNEI. CDR3 length: 15 amino acids. With V trimmed by 8 bases and J by 4 bases, 4 bases remained unmatched. CDR3 DNA: TGTGCCAGCGGCGGGACTAGCGGGAGGTCAGATACGCAGTATTTT. This encodes CASGGTSGRSDTQYF.

J is TRBJ1-5 and V is TRBV7-3; D gene uncertain. Trimming cost V 1 base and J 6 bases, with 10 bases left between them. The germline V gene has CDR1 SGHTA and CDR2 FQGTGA. The CDR3 length is 14 residues. This CDR3 is CASSLKMRGQPQHF. The CDR3 region has the DNA TGTGCCAGCAGCTTAAAGATGCGGGGTCAGCCCCAGCATTTT. The full variable domain, in which reference TRBV7-3 and TRBJ1-5 provide the parts outside the CDR3, is GAGVSQTPSNKVTEKGKYVELRCDPISGHTALYWYRQSLGQGPEFLIYFQGTGAADDSGLPNDRFFAVRPEGSVSTLKIQRTERGDSAVYLCASSLKMRGQPQHFGDGTRLSIL.

This clone showed up just once. The V gene is TRBV11-2, the J gene TRBJ1-5; D is uncertain. CDR3 length equals 15 residues. Trimming left V 0 bases short and J 0 bases short, with 6 bases between. Germline CDR1 SGHAT, CDR2 FQNNGV. CDR3 nucleotides: TGTGCCAGCAGCTTAGAGCGGGGTAGCAATCAGCCCCAGCATTTT. Protein sequence: CASSLERGSNQPQHF.

The chain carries TRBV9 and TRBJ2-1, with D possibly TRBD1 on 7 matching bases. V was cut by 0 bases and J by 4 bases, with 17 bases left in between. In germline, CDR1 is SGDLS, CDR2 YYNGEE. This CDR3 region has 17 residues. The CDR3 loop is CASSVGSGGTAYNEQFF. Here the CDR3 DNA reads TGTGCCAGCAGCGTAGGAAGTGGGGGGACAGCTTACAATGAGCAGTTCTTC. Variable domain in full (rest from reference TRBV9 and TRBJ2-1): DSGVTQTPKHLITATGQRVTLRCSPRSGDLSVYWYQQSLDQGLQFLIQYYNGEERAKGNILERFSAQQFPDLHSELNLSSLELGDSALYFCASSVGSGGTAYNEQFFGPGTRLTVL.

As concerns this clone: Other DNA sequences in this specimen translate into the identical CDR3. This chain links TRBV6-4 with TRBJ2-1; 9 nucleotides agree with TRBD2. The ends lost 0 bases at V and 4 bases at J; junction bases unmatched: 1. The CDR3 spans 15 residues. Germline V gene lookup returns CDR1 MRHNA and CDR2 SNTAGT. The CDR3 region is CASSDSSGSYNEQFF. Here the CDR3 DNA reads TGTGCCAGCAGTGACTCTAGCGGGAGTTACAATGAGCAGTTCTTC.

The genes are TRBV29-1 and TRBJ2-1; TRBD2 matches at 12 bases. This CDR3 comprises 16 residues. Losses at the gene ends were 4 bases for V and 1 base for J; bases not matched to a gene: 5. Germline CDR1 and CDR2: SQVTM and ANQGSEA. CDR3 sequence: CSVAGTSGRSYNEQFF. The DNA for the CDR3 is TGCAGCGTTGCCGGGACTAGCGGGCGGTCCTACAATGAGCAGTTCTTC.

This chain connects TRBV19 to TRBJ1-2, with D possibly being TRBD1 (6 bases). This CDR3 contains 15 residues. Germline V gene lookup returns CDR1 LNHDA and CDR2 SQIVND (reference sequence). V dropped 2 bases and J dropped 4 bases, with 14 bases sitting between them. The CDR3 DNA follows: TGTGCCAGTAGTATAAACCCAGGGGATGGCTATGGCTACACCTTC. This sequence encodes CASSINPGDGYGYTF.

The genes are TRBV14 and TRBJ2-5; D unresolved. Between the trimmed V and J ends, which lost 1 base and 5 bases, there was a span of 5 bases. CDR3 size: 12 residues. Germline lookup yields CDR1 SGHDN and CDR2 FVKESK. Here the CDR3 reads CASSQARETQYF. In nucleotides, the CDR3 is TGTGCCAGCAGCCAAGCTAGGGAGACCCAGTACTTC.